The text below deals with one T cell receptor beta chain. Its antigen remains unknown. Looked up from germline, CDR1 is LGHNA and CDR2 is YNFKEQ. Trimming pared 1 base from V and 7 bases from J, leaving 8 bases between. CDR3 size: 13 residues. This record belongs to a study of T-cell memory formation after mild COVID-19. The wider study: TCR clusters largely stayed donor specific.

Study-level findings and limits: Mainly in CM and EM were contracting CD4+ clones; CD8+ were in EMRA. A subset of responding clones appeared in pre-infection memory, suggesting cross-reactive memory joined.

TCRdb reprocessed the 5' RACE reads via MiXCR and lists one record per CDR3 protein. In the table there are about 600,000 distinct CDR3 sequences, about 20% of which are singletons. The origin of this receptor is an adult woman who had mild COVID-19 (a few samples of this study predate the infection). Cell type and time point are not known. Specimen: PBMCs or a T cell subset sorted from them (not recorded which). V is TRBV4-2 and J is TRBJ1-5; D gene uncertain. Written as DNA, the CDR3 is TGTGCCAGCAGCCAAGGAGTCGTCCAGCCCCAGCATTTT. This sequence encodes CASSQGVVQPQHF.